This TCR beta chain was sequenced during a study of CD8 T cells in Susac syndrome. Trimming at V came to 7 bases and at J to 5 bases, leaving 10 bases not matched to a gene. Germline V gene lookup returns CDR1 SQVTM and CDR2 ANQGSEA. The CDR3 sequence is 14 residues long. Study-level points and caveats: When the CD4+ T cell repertoires of patients with Susac syndrome were examined, they did not show any clonal expansion.

RNA in amounts of 0.5 to 1 ug was reverse transcribed with random hexamers. TCRdb reanalysed the immunoSEQ multiplex PCR reads using MiXCR and keeps one entry per CDR3 protein. The sample records 150,000 to 180,000 distinct CDR3 sequences, 95% being singletons. With regard to this clonotype: The target antigen is unknown.

The recently defined diagnostic criteria for definite or probable disease were met by the Susac syndrome patients. Sequencing was carried out using CD4+ T cells from PBMCs. The genes are TRBV29-1 and TRBJ2-5, with 10 bases lining up with TRBD1. The TCR originated in a human donor with Susac syndrome. CDR3 in DNA: TGCAGCGCTTCACGCGACAGGGGGCGGGAGACCCAGTACTTC. The encoded protein is CSASRDRGRETQYF.